Reported below is one T cell receptor beta chain. What it recognizes is unknown. This record belongs to a study of cytomegalovirus exposure and HLA in healthy donors. Findings of the study overall: Whilst most TCR sequences proved rare, a subset of public TCRs occurred across many donors. Segments of the TCR beta V type were, in most cases, productive about 87% or about 30% of the time in an earlier analysis.

With V trimmed by 2 bases and J by 6 bases, 4 bases remained unmatched. The CDR3 has 16 residues. Looked up from germline, CDR1 is SGHNT and CDR2 is YENEEA. The PCR made use of 60 Vbeta and 13 Jbeta primers. Method: immunoSEQ multiplex PCR; TCRdb's copy keeps in-frame clones and lacks some. This table holds 150,000 to 180,000 clones, approximately 75% found once. This receptor was obtained from a man younger than 30 in good health and CMV-seronegative. The specimen was PBMCs. The chain couples TRBV11-3 to TRBJ2-1; 13 bases agree with TRBD2. Here the CDR3 reads CASSLRTSGGSNEQFF. As DNA, the CDR3 is TGTGCCAGCAGCTTAAGGACTAGCGGGGGCTCCAATGAGCAGTTCTTC.